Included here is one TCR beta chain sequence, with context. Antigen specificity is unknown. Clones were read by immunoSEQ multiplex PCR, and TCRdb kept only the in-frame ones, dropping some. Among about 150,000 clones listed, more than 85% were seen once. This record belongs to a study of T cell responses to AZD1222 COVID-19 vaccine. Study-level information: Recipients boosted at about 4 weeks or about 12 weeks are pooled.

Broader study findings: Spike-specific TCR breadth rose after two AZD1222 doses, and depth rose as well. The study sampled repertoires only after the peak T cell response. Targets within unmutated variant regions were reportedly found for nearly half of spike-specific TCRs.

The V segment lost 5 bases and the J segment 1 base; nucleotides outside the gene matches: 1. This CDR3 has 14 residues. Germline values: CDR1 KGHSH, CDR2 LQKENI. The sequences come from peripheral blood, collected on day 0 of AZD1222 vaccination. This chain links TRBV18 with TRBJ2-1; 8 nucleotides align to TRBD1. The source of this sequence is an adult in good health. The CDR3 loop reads CASSWDRSYNEQFF. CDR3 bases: TGTGCCAGCTCATGGGACAGGTCCTACAATGAGCAGTTCTTC.